This TCR beta chain was profiled in a study of cytomegalovirus exposure and HLA in healthy donors. Study observations and caveats: The likely explanation for a cluster of highly shared sequence variants was sequencing artifact. Presence/absence analyses assumed roughly uniform sequencing depth across donors, which may not hold.

For this clone: Its antigen is currently unknown.

PCR used 60 Vbeta primers and 13 Jbeta primers. The repertoire was sequenced with immunoSEQ multiplex PCR; TCRdb's copy has only in-frame clones and lacks some. The data contain 150,000 to 200,000 clones, approximately 78% of them singletons. The CDR3 has 16 amino acids. Trimming pared 6 bases from V and 1 base from J, leaving 16 bases between. Per the germline V gene, CDR1 is SEHNR and CDR2 is FQNEAQ (reference sequence). The gene calls are TRBV7-9 and TRBJ2-1, with a tentative D call TRBD2 (6 bases). The sequence came from a woman in her late teens or twenties in good health and CMV-seronegative. Sample: PBMCs. The CDR3 DNA sequence: TGTGCCAGCAGGAGTAGCGCGGAGGGTTCCTACAATGAGCAGTTCTTC. It codes for CASRSSAEGSYNEQFF. Full variable domain (rest looked up from reference TRBV7-9 and TRBJ2-1): DTGVSQNPRHKITKRGQNVTFRCDPISEHNRLYWYRQTLGQGPEFLTYFQNEAQLEKSRLLSDRFSAERPKGSFSTLEIQRTEQGDSAMYLCASRSSAEGSYNEQFFGPGTRLTVL.